This T cell receptor beta chain was sequenced for a study of T cells in Graves' hyperthyroidism and ophthalmopathy. The study, taken as a whole, reports: Blood also carried most thyroid clonotypes expanded above 0.001.

Germline lookup yields CDR1 MDHEN and CDR2 SYDVKM. The CDR3 has 14 residues. V gave up 5 bases and J gave up 3 bases; unmatched junction bases: 7. This clonotype was counted at least ten times. Antigen unknown. Amplified TCR beta CDR3 regions came from RNA transcripts. Primed by the HTBI set, a first-round RT-PCR was run on the TCR CDR3. A single record per CDR3 protein comes from TCRdb applying MiXCR to the multiplex PCR reads. This repertoire shows approximately 250,000 distinct CDR3 sequences, 24% found once; its top ten account for roughly 40%. It was uncontrolled infection, other autoimmune disease, pregnancy or lactation that excluded patients. Diagnoses used clinical symptoms, serum thyroxine and TRAb, thyroid ultrasound and orbital computed tomography.

The chain is built from TRBV28 and TRBJ2-7; TRBD1 aligns across 7 bases. Material: blood. The TCR originated in a woman in her thirties or forties with Graves' ophthalmopathy. CDR3 region: CASSRQGINYEQYF. For the CDR3, the DNA is TGTGCCAGCAGTAGACAGGGTATCAACTACGAGCAGTACTTC.